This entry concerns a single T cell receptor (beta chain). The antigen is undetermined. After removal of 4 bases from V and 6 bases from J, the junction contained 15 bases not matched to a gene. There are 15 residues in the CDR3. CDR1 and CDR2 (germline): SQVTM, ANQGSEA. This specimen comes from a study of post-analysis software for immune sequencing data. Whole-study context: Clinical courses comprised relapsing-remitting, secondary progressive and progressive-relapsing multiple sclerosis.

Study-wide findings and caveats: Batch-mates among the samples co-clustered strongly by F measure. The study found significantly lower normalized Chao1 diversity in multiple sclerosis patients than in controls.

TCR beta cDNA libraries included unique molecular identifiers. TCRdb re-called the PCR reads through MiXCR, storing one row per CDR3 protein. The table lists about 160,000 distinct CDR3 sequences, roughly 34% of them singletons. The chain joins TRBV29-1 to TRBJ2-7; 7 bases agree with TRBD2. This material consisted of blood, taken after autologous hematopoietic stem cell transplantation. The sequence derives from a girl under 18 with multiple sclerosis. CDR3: CSVVEIAGRNGEQYF. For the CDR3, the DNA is TGCAGCGTTGTAGAAATAGCGGGCCGAAACGGCGAGCAGTACTTC.